The sequence of this T cell receptor beta chain was determined in a study of blood T cell repertoires in COVID-19. Study in general: Samples of COVID-19 (acute and convalescent) were obtained from the United States, Italy and Spain. PBMCs, B-cell-depleted T cells, or T cells were the source of the cDNA or gDNA that made up the material.

V was clipped by 2 bases and J by 5 bases, with 10 bases between them. The germline gives CDR1 SGHTA, CDR2 FQGTGA. The CDR3 is 14 amino acids. As handled by the study authors: How many nucleated cells were present was estimated from reference gene primer amplification. Some clones are missing from TCRdb's copy, which holds only in-frame ones; the method was immunoSEQ multiplex PCR. Clone size and the V and J calls come from that table; the DNA yielded D and trimming. The sample records some 150,000 clones, nearly 80% being singletons. Specimen: peripheral blood. The rearrangement joins TRBV7-3 to TRBJ1-5; possibly TRBD1 for D (6 bases). The TCR was taken from a woman at least 80 years old with acute or convalescent COVID-19. DNA for the CDR3: TGTGCCAGCAGCTTACAAGGGGGAGATCAGCCCCAGCATTTT. Residues: CASSLQGGDQPQHF. The variable domain in full, completed from reference TRBV7-3 and TRBJ1-5, reads GAGVSQTPSNKVTEKGKYVELRCDPISGHTALYWYRQSLGQGPEFLIYFQGTGAADDSGLPNDRFFAVRPEGSVSTLKIQRTERGDSAVYLCASSLQGGDQPQHFGDGTRLSIL.